Each of the 10 T cell receptor beta chains below was sequenced from the same sample in a study of OX40 agonist ivuxolimab in advanced cancers. Library generation was performed with the immunoSEQ multiplex PCR assay. Imported from immuneACCESS, the table was reduced by TCRdb to in-frame sequences with V and J called. These copies leave out some clones; in studies compared against another copy, an unresolved V gene accounts for under half, and the cause of the remainder is not known. In all, the sample holds roughly 29,000 clones, and 80% to 95% of those were seen once. The leading ten clones occupy roughly 9.4% of the sample. The sample was CD4+ or CD8+ T cells sorted from blood, taken in a trial of the OX40 agonist ivuxolimab. The receptors here all came from an adult with an advanced solid tumor such as melanoma, head and neck, liver or kidney cancer.

The gene calls are TRBV7-3 and TRBJ2-3, with D possibly being TRBD2 (6 bases). The CDR3 loop spans 16 amino acids. V was clipped by 2 bases and J by 7 bases, with 19 bases between them. Germline V lookup: CDR1 SGHTA, CDR2 FQGTGA. The CDR3 DNA is TGTGCCAGCAGCTTAGGTGTCGGGAGCAGCCAAAATACGCAGTATTTT. Translating gives CASSLGVGSSQNTQYF. The whole variable domain, remainder taken from reference TRBV7-3 and TRBJ2-3, is GAGVSQTPSNKVTEKGKYVELRCDPISGHTALYWYRQSLGQGPEFLIYFQGTGAADDSGLPNDRFFAVRPEGSVSTLKIQRTERGDSAVYLCASSLGVGSSQNTQYFGPGTRLTVL.

The CDR3 nucleotides read TGTGCCAGCAGCTTCGGCAGGGGCAAATGGGATACGCAGTATTTT. Translating it yields CASSFGRGKWDTQYF. This sequence joins TRBV5-6 and TRBJ2-3; D perhaps matches TRBD1 (6 bases). CDR1 SGHDT and CDR2 YYEEEE come from the germline V gene. Trimming stripped 2 bases from V and 6 bases from J, with 16 bases between. This CDR3 comprises 15 residues. Supplemented by reference TRBV5-6 and TRBJ2-3, the full variable domain reads DAGVTQSPTHLIKTRGQQVTLRCSPKSGHDTVSWYQQALGQGPQFIFQYYEEEERQRGNFPDRFSGHQFPNYSSELNVNALLLGDSALYLCASSFGRGKWDTQYFGPGTRLTVL.

This rearrangement joins TRBV7-2 to TRBJ2-7; D is uncertain. CDR1 and CDR2 (germline): SGHTA, FQGNSA. With 1 base removed from V and 3 bases from J, the gap between germline ends came to 13 bases. The CDR3 has 15 residues. The DNA for the CDR3 is TGTGCCAGCAGCTTAGTCCCCTGGGCAGACTACGAGCAGTACTTC. This translates into CASSLVPWADYEQYF.

The gene calls are TRBV7-2 and TRBJ2-2; no clear D gene. The germline V and J ends were trimmed by 0 bases and 7 bases, with 9 bases remaining between them. Germline V lookup: CDR1 SGHTA, CDR2 FQGNSA. This CDR3 contains 14 residues. CDR3 DNA: TGTGCCAGCAGCTTAGCGTGGGATATCGGGGAGCTGTTTTTT. It is translated as CASSLAWDIGELFF.

Note on this clone: The sample holds other DNA sequences that translate to the same CDR3. The genes are TRBV27 and TRBJ2-1, with 9 positions matching TRBD2. After removal of 3 bases from V and 4 bases from J, the junction contained 4 bases not matched to a gene. The CDR3 has 15 residues. Looked up from germline, CDR1 is MNHEY and CDR2 is SMNVEV (reference sequence). This CDR3 is CASSLGLAGYNEQFF. The CDR3 nucleotides are TGTGCCAGCAGTTTGGGGCTAGCGGGATACAATGAGCAGTTCTTC.

The chain has TRBV19 and TRBJ2-1; no definite D call. CDR1 and CDR2 from the germline V gene are LNHDA and SQIVND (reference sequence). Trimming pared 2 bases from V and 1 base from J, leaving 9 bases between. The CDR3 extends over 15 amino acids. Here the CDR3 DNA reads TGTGCCAGTAGTATATCCCCGGCGTCCTACAATGAGCAGTTCTTC. It yields the protein CASSISPASYNEQFF.

The rearrangement links TRBV6-1 to TRBJ1-2; 9 bases map to TRBD1. With V trimmed by 5 bases and J by 10 bases, 14 bases remained unmatched. The CDR3 has 15 amino acids. Germline V gene lookup returns CDR1 MNHNS and CDR2 SASEGT. In nucleotides, the CDR3 is TGTGCCAGCAGTACCCAGGGACAGGGATCGGGAGTCTACACCTTC. Translation: CASSTQGQGSGVYTF.

The chain employs TRBV5-4 and TRBJ1-1; 11 nucleotides align to TRBD1. This CDR3 is built from 13 residues. Germline CDR1 and CDR2: SGHNT and YYREEE (reference sequence). Germline trimming cut 0 bases from V and 11 bases from J; bases unmatched to any gene: 3. The CDR3 DNA follows: TGTGCCAGCAGCTTGGGGACAGGGGGCCCTGCTTTCTTT. It encodes CASSLGTGGPAFF.

This chain joins TRBV19 and TRBJ1-2, with no clear D. The CDR3 contains 11 residues. The germline CDR1 and CDR2 sequences are LNHDA and SQIVND (reference sequence). The V gene lost 1 base and the J gene lost 6 bases, with 3 bases spanning the gap. The CDR3 DNA sequence: TGTGCCAGTAGTATAGGTGATGGCTACACCTTC. Protein sequence: CASSIGDGYTF.

The chain couples TRBV27 to TRBJ2-3, with D unresolved. The germline V gene encodes CDR1 MNHEY and CDR2 SMNVEV (reference sequence). The germline V and J ends were trimmed by 8 bases and 0 bases, with 12 bases remaining between them. CDR3 size: 14 residues. Here the CDR3 reads CASQPLSSTDTQYF. For the CDR3, the DNA is TGTGCCAGCCAGCCCCTCTCTAGCACAGATACGCAGTATTTT.